Below, one T cell receptor (beta chain) is given with its context. Its target is unknown. This entry belongs to a study of PD-1 blockade in classical Hodgkin lymphoma. Trimming removed 0 bases from V and 10 bases from J, with 18 bases in between. The germline V gene has CDR1 LNHNV and CDR2 YYDKDF (reference sequence). The CDR3 sequence is 15 residues long. Time point indicated: cycle 4 day 1 (C4D1), after 5 to 7 weeks of nivolumab. All the patients suffered relapse after autologous stem cell transplantation, and brentuximab vedotin exposure differed. The patients, who had relapsed/refractory classical Hodgkin lymphoma, achieved best responses of complete response, partial response or progressive disease. Profiling relied on immunoSEQ multiplex PCR, and the TCRdb table lists in-frame clones only, not all of them. This sample has some 33,000 clones, with about 81% found just once. Findings of the study overall: It was among complete responders that baseline diversity resembled that of newly diagnosed patients. Possible causes of repertoire differences, disease activity or prior therapy, remain undefined.

The clonotype originates from a human donor with classical Hodgkin lymphoma. V and J are TRBV15 and TRBJ1-1; D remains unclear. This specimen was peripheral blood mononuclear cells (PBMCs), taken before the fourth cycle of nivolumab. CDR3 sequence (DNA): TGTGCCACCAGCAGAGATATGGCATCATCACGGCGAGCTTTCTTT. This gives the protein CATSRDMASSRRAFF. Based on the CDR3 plus reference TRBV15 and TRBJ1-1, the full variable domain is DAMVIQNPRYQVTQFGKPVTLSCSQTLNHNVMYWYQQKSSQAPKLLFHYYDKDFNNEADTPDNFQSRRPNTSFCFLDIRSPGLGDTAMYLCATSRDMASSRRAFFGQGTRLTVV.